The present T cell receptor beta chain was sequenced within a study of PD-L1 blockade in urothelial cancer. Study-level background: Patients started atezolizumab in the mid-2010s, 1,200 mg intravenously every 3 weeks.

Time point defined: pretreatment peripheral blood. Sequenced by immunoSEQ multiplex PCR; TCRdb stores in-frame clones only, minus some. Of about 86,000 clones detected, around 85% appear once; the ten largest clones hold approximately 15%. Germline CDR1 is SGDLS and CDR2 is YYNGEE. V was clipped by 0 bases and J by 7 bases, with 17 bases between them. This CDR3 is 16 amino acids long. This TCR was recovered from a man aged 55-75 years with urothelial cancer. The chain combines TRBV9 with TRBJ2-1; possibly TRBD2 for D (6 bases). The sequenced sample was PBMCs, obtained around atezolizumab (anti-PD-L1) treatment. The CDR3 DNA sequence: TGTGCCAGCAGCGTAGATAGCGGAACCATCGATAATGAGCAGTTCTTC. Residues: CASSVDSGTIDNEQFF.